This entry concerns a single T cell receptor (beta chain). What it binds is unknown. Splitting the CD4+ cells yielded a CD45RA+ naive subset and a CD45RA-negative memory subset. The data originate from a study of shared clonotypes between healthy human individuals. Study results and caveats: Of the naive CD4 clonotypes, 4% to 5% were shared across several donors.

Replicate PCRs for sorted subsets used approximately 190 ng DNA; this equaled 25,000 to 30,000 T cell genomes. The assay was immunoSEQ multiplex PCR, and TCRdb's table has in-frame clones only and misses some. Of over 2 million clones detected, roughly 92% appear once; the ten largest clones hold 0.37%. The CDR3 loop spans 14 amino acids. CDR1 MNHNY and CDR2 SVGAGI come from the germline V gene (reference sequence). V was pared by 6 bases and J by 7 bases, with 19 bases between. The source is a man aged 18 to 35 in good health. Some clones in this sample may be carry-over from other donors' samples. The chain has TRBV6-6 and TRBJ2-7; unclear D gene. The sequenced sample consisted of naive CD4+ T cells from PBMCs. Described subset: CD45RA+ positively selected. The CDR3 DNA reads TGTGCCAGCAGCCCCATGGATCAGAGACGGGAGCAGTACTTC. Translating gives CASSPMDQRREQYF.